Listed below are T cell receptor beta chains from one sample, sequenced in a study of human thymus T cells. Data came from immunoSEQ multiplex PCR; TCRdb stores just in-frame clones and leaves some out. This table holds some 72,000 clones, about 96% found once. Material: thymus tissue. These receptors were obtained from a boy under two years old with a congenital heart defect but otherwise immunologically healthy. Both conserved end residues are part of each CDR3. Each record gives: CDR3 protein, CDR3 DNA, D gene, V gene, J gene, clone size. D genes are given only for firm matches. Some rows have no size entry. The others give once, few or many, or a class for an expanded clone.

CDR3 protein: CSADGQDHGYTF; CDR3 DNA: TGCAGCGCGGACGGACAGGACCATGGCTACACCTTC; D gene: TRBD1; V gene: TRBV29-1; J gene: TRBJ1-2; clone size: .
CDR3 protein: CASSPNRIANYGYTF; CDR3 DNA: TGTGCCAGCAGCCCCAATAGAATAGCTAACTATGGCTACACCTTC; D gene: .; V gene: TRBV27; J gene: TRBJ1-2; clone size: .
CDR3 protein: CSVVASGAEQYF; CDR3 DNA: TGCAGCGTTGTCGCGTCAGGGGCCGAGCAGTACTTC; D gene: .; V gene: TRBV29-1; J gene: TRBJ2-7; clone size: .
CDR3 protein: CASSSKGMGEKLFF; CDR3 DNA: TGTGCCAGCAGTTCGAAAGGGATGGGCGAAAAACTGTTTTTT; D gene: .; V gene: TRBV28; J gene: TRBJ1-4; clone size: .
CDR3 protein: CASSEGGTGVNTGELFF; CDR3 DNA: TGCGCCAGCAGTGAAGGGGGGACAGGGGTGAACACCGGGGAGCTGTTTTTT; D gene: TRBD1; V gene: TRBV10-1; J gene: TRBJ2-2; clone size: .
CDR3 protein: CASGLKVNQPQHF; CDR3 DNA: TGTGCTAGTGGTTTGAAGGTTAATCAGCCCCAGCATTTT; D gene: .; V gene: TRBV12-5; J gene: TRBJ1-5; clone size: .
CDR3 protein: CASSDGQYTEAFF; CDR3 DNA: TGTGCCAGCAGCGACGGACAGTACACTGAAGCTTTCTTT; D gene: .; V gene: TRBV6-1; J gene: TRBJ1-1; clone size: .
CDR3 protein: CASRRQGKNEQYF; CDR3 DNA: TGTGCCAGCAGACGACAGGGTAAAAACGAGCAGTACTTC; D gene: TRBD1; V gene: TRBV28; J gene: TRBJ2-7; clone size: .
CDR3 protein: CASSPRLAGGPGSYNEQFF; CDR3 DNA: TGTGCCAGCAGCCCGAGACTAGCGGGAGGGCCGGGGTCCTACAATGAGCAGTTCTTC; D gene: TRBD2; V gene: TRBV14; J gene: TRBJ2-1; clone size: once
CDR3 protein: CASSHRGDSGNTIYF; CDR3 DNA: TGTGCCAGCAGCCACCGGGGTGACTCTGGAAACACCATATATTTT; D gene: .; V gene: TRBV7-9; J gene: TRBJ1-3; clone size: .
CDR3 protein: CASSVTGAKGTDTQYF; CDR3 DNA: TGTGCCAGCAGCGTAACTGGAGCTAAGGGCACAGATACGCAGTATTTT; D gene: .; V gene: TRBV9; J gene: TRBJ2-3; clone size: .
CDR3 protein: CEPRGGPSGNTIYF; CDR3 DNA: TGTGAACCCCGGGGCGGCCCCTCTGGAAACACCATATATTTT; D gene: .; V gene: TRBV10-3; J gene: TRBJ1-3; clone size: .
CDR3 protein: CATSREVYPTETQYF; CDR3 DNA: TGTGCCACCAGCAGAGAGGTTTACCCGACAGAGACCCAGTACTTC; D gene: .; V gene: TRBV15; J gene: TRBJ2-5; clone size: .
CDR3 protein: CATGREAYGKRENTEAFF; CDR3 DNA: TGTGCCACTGGCCGTGAGGCCTACGGGAAAAGGGAAAACACTGAAGCTTTCTTT; D gene: .; V gene: TRBV15; J gene: TRBJ1-1; clone size: .
CDR3 protein: CASSRGDVITGAYEQYF; CDR3 DNA: TGTGCCAGCAGCCGCGGGGACGTTATAACCGGGGCGTACGAGCAGTACTTC; D gene: .; V gene: TRBV28; J gene: TRBJ2-7; clone size: .
CDR3 protein: CASSTSPPPRVPNEQFF; CDR3 DNA: TGTGCCAGCAGCACTAGCCCCCCGCCCAGGGTCCCCAATGAGCAGTTCTTC; D gene: .; V gene: TRBV7-9; J gene: TRBJ2-1; clone size: .
CDR3 protein: CASSLAGGQGLAYEQYF; CDR3 DNA: TGTGCCAGCAGCTTAGCGGGGGGACAGGGACTCGCCTACGAGCAGTACTTC; D gene: TRBD1; V gene: TRBV7-9; J gene: TRBJ2-7; clone size: .
CDR3 protein: CASTSGMMETQYF; CDR3 DNA: TGTGCCAGCACCAGCGGGATGATGGAGACCCAGTACTTC; D gene: TRBD2; V gene: TRBV2; J gene: TRBJ2-5; clone size: .
CDR3 protein: CASSSTGTKTGPSGLFF; CDR3 DNA: TGTGCCAGCAGCTCAACTGGGACTAAGACAGGGCCTAGTGGGCTGTTTTTT; D gene: .; V gene: TRBV7-2; J gene: TRBJ2-2; clone size: once
CDR3 protein: CASRGVNWAYEQYF; CDR3 DNA: TGTGCCAGCAGGGGGGTTAATTGGGCCTACGAGCAGTACTTC; D gene: .; V gene: TRBV7-8; J gene: TRBJ2-7; clone size: once
CDR3 protein: CASSLVDRGMKIIEQYF; CDR3 DNA: TGTGCCAGCAGCTTGGTGGACAGGGGGATGAAAATCATCGAGCAGTACTTC; D gene: TRBD1; V gene: TRBV5-6; J gene: TRBJ2-7; clone size: .
CDR3 protein: CASREEEKLFF; CDR3 DNA: TGTGCCAGCAGGGAAGAGGAAAAACTGTTTTTT; D gene: .; V gene: TRBV2; J gene: TRBJ1-4; clone size: .
CDR3 protein: CASSPWRWGEAFF; CDR3 DNA: TGTGCCAGCAGCCCATGGAGGTGGGGTGAAGCTTTCTTT; D gene: .; V gene: TRBV11-3; J gene: TRBJ1-1; clone size: .
CDR3 protein: CASSLNRLAGAYEQYF; CDR3 DNA: TGTGCCAGCAGCTTAAATCGACTAGCGGGGGCCTACGAGCAGTACTTC; D gene: TRBD2; V gene: TRBV13; J gene: TRBJ2-7; clone size: .
CDR3 protein: CASSSTGGRKTEAFF; CDR3 DNA: TGTGCCAGCAGCTCTACAGGGGGCAGGAAGACTGAAGCTTTCTTT; D gene: TRBD1; V gene: TRBV5-6; J gene: TRBJ1-1; clone size: .
CDR3 protein: CATSRGQKQQETQYF; CDR3 DNA: TGTGCCACCAGCAGAGGCCAGAAACAACAAGAGACCCAGTACTTC; D gene: .; V gene: TRBV15; J gene: TRBJ2-5; clone size: .
CDR3 protein: CASSLRFQGRVNTGELFF; CDR3 DNA: TGTGCCAGCAGCTTGAGGTTTCAGGGACGGGTAAACACCGGGGAGCTGTTTTTT; D gene: .; V gene: TRBV5-4; J gene: TRBJ2-2; clone size: .
CDR3 protein: CASSIVWDRTNSNQPQHF; CDR3 DNA: TGTGCCAGTAGTATTGTGTGGGACAGGACTAATAGCAATCAGCCCCAGCATTTT; D gene: TRBD1; V gene: TRBV19; J gene: TRBJ1-5; clone size: .
CDR3 protein: CASSLSLDRGFSPLHF; CDR3 DNA: TGTGCCAGCAGCTTAAGCCTGGACAGGGGGTTTTCACCCCTCCACTTT; D gene: TRBD1; V gene: TRBV11-2; J gene: TRBJ1-6; clone size: .
CDR3 protein: CASSQGGANTEAFF; CDR3 DNA: TGTGCCAGCAGCCAAGGTGGGGCGAACACTGAAGCTTTCTTT; D gene: .; V gene: TRBV4-2; J gene: TRBJ1-1; clone size: .
CDR3 protein: CAWSVLDSGIYGYTF; CDR3 DNA: TGTGCCTGGAGTGTACTCGACAGTGGAATCTATGGCTACACCTTC; D gene: .; V gene: TRBV30; J gene: TRBJ1-2; clone size: once
CDR3 protein: CASSGTAPYEQYF; CDR3 DNA: TGTGCCAGCAGCGGGACGGCCCCCTACGAGCAGTACTTC; D gene: .; V gene: TRBV7-9; J gene: TRBJ2-7; clone size: .
CDR3 protein: CASSHEHLPSQGGYRFF; CDR3 DNA: TGCGCCAGCAGCCATGAACATCTTCCGTCACAGGGAGGCTACCGGTTCTTC; D gene: .; V gene: TRBV5-1; J gene: TRBJ2-1; clone size: .
CDR3 protein: CASSHAKQLAGVGSAKNIQYF; CDR3 DNA: TGTGCCAGCAGCCATGCAAAACAACTAGCGGGGGTGGGGTCTGCCAAAAACATTCAGTACTTC; D gene: TRBD2; V gene: TRBV4-2; J gene: TRBJ2-4; clone size: .
CDR3 protein: CASSARTANNSPLHF; CDR3 DNA: TGTGCCAGCAGTGCCCGGACAGCAAATAATTCACCCCTCCACTTT; D gene: .; V gene: TRBV28; J gene: TRBJ1-6; clone size: .
CDR3 protein: CASSMGGHRYGYTF; CDR3 DNA: TGCGCCAGCAGCATGGGGGGACACCGCTATGGCTACACCTTC; D gene: .; V gene: TRBV5-1; J gene: TRBJ1-2; clone size: .
CDR3 protein: CASRSSDYSNQPQHF; CDR3 DNA: TGTGCCAGCAGGTCCAGCGATTATAGCAATCAGCCCCAGCATTTT; D gene: .; V gene: TRBV28; J gene: TRBJ1-5; clone size: .
CDR3 protein: CASSPPSWEVLDRGQHSYEQYF; CDR3 DNA: TGTGCCAGCTCACCACCTAGTTGGGAGGTCCTGGACAGGGGTCAACACTCCTACGAGCAGTACTTC; D gene: TRBD1; V gene: TRBV18; J gene: TRBJ2-7; clone size: once
CDR3 protein: CASSAGFRTRGTYEQYF; CDR3 DNA: TGTGCCAGCAGCGCGGGGTTCAGGACTAGGGGGACCTACGAGCAGTACTTC; D gene: .; V gene: TRBV5-6; J gene: TRBJ2-7; clone size: .
CDR3 protein: CASSLVSGLGSATNEKLFF; CDR3 DNA: TGTGCCAGCAGCTTAGTGTCGGGCCTCGGCAGTGCAACTAATGAAAAACTGTTTTTT; D gene: .; V gene: TRBV7-2; J gene: TRBJ1-4; clone size: .
CDR3 protein: CASSLGGNYGYTF; CDR3 DNA: TGTGCCAGCAGTTTAGGGGGTAACTATGGCTACACCTTC; D gene: .; V gene: TRBV27; J gene: TRBJ1-2; clone size: .
CDR3 protein: CASSLSPTSRGTDTQYF; CDR3 DNA: TGTGCCAGCAGTTTATCGCCGACTAGCCGCGGGACAGATACGCAGTATTTT; D gene: TRBD2; V gene: TRBV27; J gene: TRBJ2-3; clone size: .
CDR3 protein: CASSPTGQGNQPQHF; CDR3 DNA: TGTGCCAGCAGCCCCACCGGACAGGGTAATCAGCCCCAGCATTTT; D gene: TRBD1; V gene: TRBV7-2; J gene: TRBJ1-5; clone size: .
CDR3 protein: CASSIETSGFNEQFF; CDR3 DNA: TGTGCCAGTAGTATAGAGACTAGCGGATTCAATGAGCAGTTCTTC; D gene: TRBD2; V gene: TRBV19; J gene: TRBJ2-1; clone size: .
CDR3 protein: CASSCGGGSYNEQFF; CDR3 DNA: TGTGCCAGCAGCTGTGGGGGCGGCTCCTACAATGAGCAGTTCTTC; D gene: .; V gene: TRBV7-6; J gene: TRBJ2-1; clone size: .
CDR3 protein: CASSPTGEETQYF; CDR3 DNA: TGTGCCAGTAGTCCAACAGGAGAAGAGACCCAGTACTTC; D gene: .; V gene: TRBV19; J gene: TRBJ2-5; clone size: .
CDR3 protein: CASSHLFAGTRYNEQFF; CDR3 DNA: TGCGCCAGCAGCCACCTATTTGCCGGGACTAGATACAATGAGCAGTTCTTC; D gene: TRBD2; V gene: TRBV4-1; J gene: TRBJ2-1; clone size: .
CDR3 protein: CASSSRQGAPLGYGYTF; CDR3 DNA: TGTGCCAGCAGTTCCCGACAGGGGGCTCCTCTGGGCTATGGCTACACCTTC; D gene: TRBD1; V gene: TRBV28; J gene: TRBJ1-2; clone size: few
CDR3 protein: CASSDRGGEQYF; CDR3 DNA: TGTGCCAGCAGCGACAGGGGTGGGGAGCAGTACTTC; D gene: TRBD1; V gene: TRBV2; J gene: TRBJ2-7; clone size: .
CDR3 protein: CASSPRRRGAGTDTQYF; CDR3 DNA: TGTGCCAGCAGCCCAAGGAGGAGGGGGGCCGGCACAGATACGCAGTATTTT; D gene: .; V gene: TRBV27; J gene: TRBJ2-3; clone size: .
CDR3 protein: CASSIVGQGDEQFF; CDR3 DNA: TGTGCCAGTAGTATCGTGGGACAGGGGGATGAGCAGTTCTTC; D gene: TRBD1; V gene: TRBV19; J gene: TRBJ2-1; clone size: .
CDR3 protein: CASSFNSGRIPYEQFF; CDR3 DNA: TGTGCCAGCAGCTTTAATAGCGGGAGGATTCCCTATGAGCAGTTCTTC; D gene: TRBD2; V gene: TRBV5-6; J gene: TRBJ2-1; clone size: .
CDR3 protein: CASSFVGTGGYEQYF; CDR3 DNA: TGTGCCAGCAGTTTTGTAGGGACAGGGGGCTACGAGCAGTACTTC; D gene: TRBD1; V gene: TRBV27; J gene: TRBJ2-7; clone size: once
CDR3 protein: CASSQDSVDRGPGETQYF; CDR3 DNA: TGCGCCAGCAGCCAAGATTCAGTGGACAGGGGGCCAGGGGAGACCCAGTACTTC; D gene: TRBD1; V gene: TRBV4-3; J gene: TRBJ2-5; clone size: .
CDR3 protein: CASSEPGDDEQFF; CDR3 DNA: TGTGCCAGCAGTGAACCAGGGGATGATGAGCAGTTCTTC; D gene: .; V gene: TRBV2; J gene: TRBJ2-1; clone size: .
CDR3 protein: CASSDEQYF; CDR3 DNA: TGTGCCAGCAGTGACGAGCAGTACTTC; D gene: .; V gene: TRBV6-1; J gene: TRBJ2-7; clone size: .
CDR3 protein: CASSALTANTEAFF; CDR3 DNA: TGTGCCAGCAGCGCCCTAACAGCGAACACTGAAGCTTTCTTT; D gene: .; V gene: TRBV9; J gene: TRBJ1-1; clone size: .
CDR3 protein: CASSLVTGLGKEQFF; CDR3 DNA: TGTGCCAGCAGCTTAGTTACGGGACTAGGGAAGGAGCAGTTCTTC; D gene: TRBD2; V gene: TRBV11-2; J gene: TRBJ2-1; clone size: .
CDR3 protein: CASSSPRGYTF; CDR3 DNA: TGTGCCAGCAGCTCTCCGCGGGGCTACACCTTC; D gene: .; V gene: TRBV5-4; J gene: TRBJ1-2; clone size: .